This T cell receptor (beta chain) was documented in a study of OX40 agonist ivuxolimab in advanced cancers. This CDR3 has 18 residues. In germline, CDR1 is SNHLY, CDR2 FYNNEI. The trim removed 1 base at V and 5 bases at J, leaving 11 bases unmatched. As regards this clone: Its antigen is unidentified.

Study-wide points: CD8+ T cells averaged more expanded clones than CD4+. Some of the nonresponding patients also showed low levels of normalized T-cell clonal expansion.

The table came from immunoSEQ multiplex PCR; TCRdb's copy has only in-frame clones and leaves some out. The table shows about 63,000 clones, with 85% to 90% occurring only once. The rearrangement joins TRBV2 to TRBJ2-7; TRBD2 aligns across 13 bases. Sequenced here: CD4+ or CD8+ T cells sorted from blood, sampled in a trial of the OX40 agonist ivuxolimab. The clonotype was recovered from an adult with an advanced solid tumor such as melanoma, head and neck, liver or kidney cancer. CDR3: CASSEDRTSGGDYDEQYF. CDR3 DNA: TGTGCCAGCAGTGAAGATCGGACTAGCGGGGGAGATTATGACGAGCAGTACTTC.